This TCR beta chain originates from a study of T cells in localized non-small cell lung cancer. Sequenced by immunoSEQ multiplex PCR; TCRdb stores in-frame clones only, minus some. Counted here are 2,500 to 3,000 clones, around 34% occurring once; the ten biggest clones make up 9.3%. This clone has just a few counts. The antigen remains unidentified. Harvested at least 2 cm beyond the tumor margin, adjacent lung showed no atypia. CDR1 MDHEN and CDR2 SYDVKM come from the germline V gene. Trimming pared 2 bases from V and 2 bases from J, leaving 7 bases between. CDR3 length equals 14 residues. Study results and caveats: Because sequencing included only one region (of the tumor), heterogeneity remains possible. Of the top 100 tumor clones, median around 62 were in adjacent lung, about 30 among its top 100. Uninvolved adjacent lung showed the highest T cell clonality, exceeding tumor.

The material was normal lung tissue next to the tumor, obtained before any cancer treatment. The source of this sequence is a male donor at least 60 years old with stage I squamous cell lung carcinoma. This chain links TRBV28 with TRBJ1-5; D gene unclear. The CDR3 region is CASSLGMGNQPQHF. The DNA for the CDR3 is TGTGCCAGCAGTTTAGGGATGGGCAATCAGCCCCAGCATTTT.